This T cell receptor beta chain was captured in a study of OX40 agonist ivuxolimab in advanced cancers. Generated by immunoSEQ multiplex PCR, the TCRdb table keeps only in-frame clones and is missing some. The sample lists around 43,000 clones, 86% occurring once. V dropped 3 bases and J dropped 0 bases, with 7 bases sitting between them. The CDR3 has 14 amino acids. The V gene's germline CDR1 is SGDLS and CDR2 YYNGEE. This sequence was found in an adult with an advanced solid tumor such as melanoma, head and neck, liver or kidney cancer. The specimen comprised CD4+ or CD8+ T cells sorted from blood, sampled in a trial of the OX40 agonist ivuxolimab. The rearrangement joins TRBV9 to TRBJ1-5; D remains ambiguous. CDR3 sequence reads: CASSDRDSNQPQHF. In DNA form, the CDR3 reads TGTGCCAGCAGCGACAGAGATAGCAATCAGCCCCAGCATTTT.